The 4 T cell receptor beta chains reported below all come from one sample, sequenced in a study of blood T cell repertoires in COVID-19. The assay was immunoSEQ multiplex PCR, and TCRdb's table has in-frame clones only and misses some. The table records fewer than 350,000 clones, approximately 90% of them present only once. The material sequenced was PBMCs or T cells enriched from blood (not recorded which). Source of these receptors: a woman between 35 and 50 years old with acute COVID-19.

This clone was counted a single time. V is TRBV7-2 and J is TRBJ1-5; 8 bases agree with TRBD1. The CDR3 extends over 15 amino acids. The germline gives CDR1 SGHTA, CDR2 FQGNSA. V was pared by 1 base and J by 7 bases, with 6 bases of the junction left unmatched. CDR3 bases: TGTGCCAGCAGCTTAGTGGCAGGGGGCATCCAGCCCCAGCATTTT. Amino acid sequence: CASSLVAGGIQPQHF.

The rearrangement links TRBV18 to TRBJ2-5; TRBD1 is a possible D gene (5 bases). This CDR3 is built from 15 residues. The ends were cut back, 1 base at V and 1 base at J, with 10 bases in the middle. Germline V gene lookup returns CDR1 KGHSH and CDR2 LQKENI. The CDR3 sequence: CASSPRQGFQETQYF. CDR3 bases: TGTGCCAGCTCACCACGTCAGGGCTTCCAAGAGACCCAGTACTTC.

The rearrangement uses TRBV7-2 and TRBJ1-1; perhaps TRBD1 as D (6 bases). V lost 5 bases to trimming and J lost 1 base, with 11 bases between them. The CDR3 contains 14 residues. Germline V gives CDR1 SGHTA, CDR2 FQGNSA. CDR3 loop: CASSAGGRNTEAFF. Written as DNA, the CDR3 is TGTGCCAGCAGCGCGGGGGGGCGGAACACTGAAGCTTTCTTT.

This clone was counted at least ten times. V and J are TRBV5-5 and TRBJ1-1; D gene ambiguous. Trimming shortened V by 1 base and J by 3 bases, and 16 bases separated the two germline ends. Germline CDR1 SGHKS, CDR2 YYEKEE (reference sequence). The CDR3 has 16 amino acids. In DNA form, the CDR3 reads TGTGCCAGCAGCTTGTCGGCAGGCCGGATTGACACTGAAGCTTTCTTT. Protein sequence: CASSLSAGRIDTEAFF.